A selection of T cell receptor beta chains follows, all from one sample in a study of CD8 T cells in ankylosing spondylitis. TCRdb re-called the 5' RACE reads with MiXCR, one entry per CDR3 protein. The table lists some 30,000 distinct CDR3 sequences, approximately 15% of them singletons. The sequencing input was blood. The receptors were sampled from a male donor with ankylosing spondylitis or in good health (not recorded which). CDR3s include the opening cysteine and the closing phenylalanine or tryptophan. A D gene is named only where the DNA matches it firmly. Some rows mark clone size as missing; the rest say once, few, many or name a class of expanded clone.

J gene | D gene | V gene | clone size | CDR3 protein | CDR3 DNA
TRBJ2-1 | TRBD1 | TRBV11-1 | few | CASSSRDRTSYNEQFF | TGTGCCAGCAGCTCAAGGGACAGGACCTCCTACAATGAGCAGTTCTTC
TRBJ1-2 | . | TRBV20-1 | . | CSVEEAGAENYGYTF | TGCAGCGTCGAGGAGGCGGGGGCCGAGAACTATGGCTACACCTTC
TRBJ2-1 | TRBD2 | TRBV6-2/TRBV6-3 | few | CASSYFSGGYNEQFF | TGTGCCAGCAGTTACTTTAGCGGGGGTTACAATGAGCAGTTCTTC
TRBJ2-3 | . | TRBV4-3 | . | CASSQDWDFSDTQYF | TGCGCCAGCAGCCAAGATTGGGACTTTTCCGATACGCAGTATTTT
TRBJ2-1 | TRBD2 | TRBV5-5 | . | CASSLGGTTTEQFF | TGTGCCAGCAGCCTGGGAGGGACTACTACTGAGCAGTTCTTC
TRBJ2-5 | TRBD2 | TRBV2 | few | CASRRGTSQETQYF | TGTGCCAGCAGGCGAGGGACTAGCCAAGAGACCCAGTACTTC
TRBJ1-1 | . | TRBV7-2 | few | CASSSYLEAFF | TGTGCCAGCAGCTCGTACCTAGAAGCTTTCTTT
TRBJ2-3 | . | TRBV7-3 | few | CASSPTQDTQYF | TGTGCCAGCAGCCCGACTCAGGATACGCAGTATTTT
TRBJ2-2 | . | TRBV20-1 | . | CSARDLITGELFF | TGCAGTGCTAGAGATCTGATCACCGGGGAGCTGTTTTTT
TRBJ1-4 | . | TRBV25-1 | few | CASSRGGANEKLFF | TGTGCCAGCAGTCGAGGGGGGGCTAATGAAAAACTGTTTTTT
TRBJ2-3 | . | TRBV28 | . | CASSPLLASTDTQYF | TGTGCCAGCAGTCCGCTTTTGGCTAGCACAGATACGCAGTATTTT
TRBJ1-2 | TRBD1 | TRBV28 | few | CASSLSTGVFGYTF | TGTGCCAGCAGTTTATCAACAGGGGTTTTCGGCTACACCTTC
TRBJ1-4 | . | TRBV6-1 | . | CATSGDLNEKLFF | TGTGCCACGTCAGGGGATCTTAATGAAAAACTGTTTTTT
TRBJ2-4 | . | TRBV20-1 | few | CSAEQGGKNIQYF | TGCAGTGCGGAACAGGGAGGCAAAAACATTCAGTACTTC
TRBJ2-2 | TRBD2 | TRBV7-2 | . | CASSNPGGAGELFF | TGTGCCAGCAGCAATCCCGGGGGGGCCGGGGAGCTGTTTTTT
TRBJ1-1 | . | TRBV12-3/TRBV12-4 | few | CATRLMNTEAFF | TGTGCCACGCGACTTATGAACACTGAAGCTTTCTTT
TRBJ2-1 | TRBD2 | TRBV12-3/TRBV12-4 | few | CASSSRGGNEQFF | TGTGCCAGCAGTTCTCGGGGGGGCAATGAGCAGTTCTTC